The clone carrying this T cell receptor (beta chain) came up many times. The antigen is not known. TCRdb independently ran MiXCR on the PCR reads; one entry per CDR3 protein. The sample yields some 320,000 distinct CDR3 sequences, 20% to 25% seen once. This entry is derived from a study of molecular identifiers for immune sequencing clone quantification. General study findings and limits: Jurkat TCR RNA that was spiked in from one cell was reportedly detectable among one million naive cells.

The germline CDR1 and CDR2 sequences are SQVTM and ANQGSEA. This CDR3 spans 12 amino acids. The V end was cut by 7 bases, the J end by 1 base, with 10 bases between. The gene calls are TRBV29-1 and TRBJ1-1; no definite D call. Sequenced sample: naive CD8+ T cells from blood, with Jurkat cell RNA spiked in. This sample's subset: FACS-sorted CD8+CD4-CCR7+CD45RA+ naive T cells. This TCR derives from a human donor in good health. Some libraries in this study had Jurkat cell RNA spiked in. DNA for the CDR3: TGCAGCGCCGCCCCCCAGAACACTGAAGCTTTCTTT. Its protein product is CSAAPQNTEAFF.